This passage covers 30 T cell receptor beta chains from one sample sequenced in a study of blood T cells in healthy people across ages. Alongside a J-beta primer mix, a sample-barcoded 5' primer served in a second PCR lasting 7 to 11 cycles. TCRdb recomputed calls from the 5' RACE reads with MiXCR, one row per CDR3 protein. The sample lists about 1.4 million distinct CDR3 sequences; approximately 59% were seen once. The sequenced sample consisted of blood. The receptors stem from a man between 18 and 35 years old in good health.

This clonotype was seen a few times. The rearrangement uses TRBV6-2 or TRBV6-3 and TRBJ2-3; D is possibly TRBD1 (6 bases). Germline CDR1 reads MNHEY; CDR2 reads SVGEGT. This CDR3 spans 16 amino acids. Trimming took 5 bases from V and 0 from J, leaving 15 bases between them. The CDR3 loop is CASSPRGTTSTDTQYF. The CDR3 region has the DNA TGTGCCAGCAGTCCTCGAGGGACAACTAGCACAGATACGCAGTATTTT.

This clonotype was seen more than once but under ten times. J is TRBJ2-4 and V is TRBV5-1, with D maybe TRBD1 (5 bases). The J call is uncertain, as TRBJ2-7 better fits the DNA end. Germline V gene lookup returns CDR1 SGHRS and CDR2 YFSETQ. There are 14 residues in the CDR3. CDR3 in DNA: TGCGCCAGCAGCTTTTTGACAGTTACCGACGAGCAGTACTTC. Protein: CASSFLTVTDEQYF.

The chain couples TRBV10-3 to TRBJ2-3, with TRBD2 identical over 7 bases. This CDR3 has 15 amino acids. Germline V lookup: CDR1 ENHRY, CDR2 SYGVKD. The ends lost 3 bases at V and 4 bases at J; junction bases unmatched: 7. The CDR3 sequence is CAISEYAGDSDTQYF. The CDR3 nucleotides read TGTGCCATCAGTGAATATGCGGGAGATTCAGATACGCAGTATTTT.

This chain connects TRBV2 to TRBJ2-4, with D hard to call. The tail of the sequence fits TRBJ2-7 better, so the J call may be wrong. Per germline, CDR1 SNHLY and CDR2 FYNNEI. The CDR3 loop spans 14 amino acids. In nucleotides, the CDR3 is TGTGCCAGCAAGGAGCAGGCAAGTACCTACGAGCAGTACTTC. It encodes CASKEQASTYEQYF.

The chain is built from TRBV27 and TRBJ1-4; 7 positions match TRBD1. CDR1 is MNHEY, CDR2 SMNVEV, per germline (reference sequence). V was pared by 5 bases and J by 8 bases, with 8 bases of the junction left unmatched. This CDR3 spans 14 amino acids. The CDR3 region has the DNA TGTGCCAGCAGTGGACAGGCCCCATGGGAAAAACTGTTTTTT. Protein sequence: CASSGQAPWEKLFF.

A remark on this clonotype: A read error may account for a junction end that differs from germline. V usage is TRBV6-5 and J usage is TRBJ2-3; D is ambiguous. The germline V gene has CDR1 MNHEY and CDR2 SVGAGI. This CDR3 contains 12 residues. This chain's CDR3 is CASSPSKNTQYF. The CDR3 region has the DNA TGTGCCAGCAGCCCCAGTAAAAATACACAGTATTTT.

The gene calls are TRBV3-1 and TRBJ2-1; TRBD2 aligns across 13 bases. CDR1 is LGHDT and CDR2 is YNNKEL in the germline V gene (reference sequence). V was pared by 3 bases and J by 4 bases, with 3 bases of the junction left unmatched. The length of the CDR3 is 16 residues. The CDR3 DNA sequence: TGTGCCAGCAGCCAGCGGACTAGCGGGAGTTACAATGAGCAGTTCTTC. This encodes CASSQRTSGSYNEQFF.

This clonotype was seen a few times. J is TRBJ2-5 and V is TRBV2; D uncertain. The CDR3 is 12 residues long. V lost 11 bases and J 7 bases, leaving 17 bases between the germline ends. Germline V gene sequence: CDR1 SNHLY, CDR2 FYNNEI. CDR3 sequence reads: CADTGPLGTQYF. DNA for the CDR3: TGTGCCGACACCGGGCCGCTTGGGACCCAGTACTTC.

This sequence joins TRBV4-1 and TRBJ1-6, with a possible D match to TRBD1 (6 bases). The V and J ends lost 0 bases and 9 bases respectively, with 15 bases between them. This CDR3 has 16 residues. CDR1 is MGHRA, CDR2 YSYEKL, per germline. CDR3 protein: CASSQESRGGSSPLHF. CDR3 nucleotide sequence: TGCGCCAGCAGCCAAGAATCGAGGGGGGGAAGTTCACCCCTCCACTTT.

The chain has TRBV14 and TRBJ2-7; D may be TRBD2 (5 bases). Germline V gene sequence: CDR1 SGHDN, CDR2 FVKESK. The V end was cut by 2 bases, the J end by 5 bases, with 13 bases between. The CDR3 extends over 14 amino acids. CDR3 residues: CASSQQGPGNEQYF. CDR3 sequence (DNA): TGTGCCAGCAGCCAACAAGGTCCGGGGAACGAGCAGTACTTC.

The V call is TRBV4-3, the J call TRBJ2-7, with 7 bases identical to TRBD1. CDR3 length equals 15 residues. Germline CDR1 LGHNA, CDR2 YSLEER. After removal of 1 base from V and 2 bases from J, the junction contained 5 bases not matched to a gene. For the CDR3, the DNA is TGCGCCAGCAGCCAAGCTTGGGACAGTACCTACGAGCAGTACTTC. It specifies CASSQAWDSTYEQYF.

The chain employs TRBV20-1 and TRBJ1-6; D is unclear. The CDR3 consists of 16 residues. CDR1 is DFQATT and CDR2 is SNEGSKA in the germline V gene (reference sequence). The germline V and J ends were trimmed by 0 bases and 12 bases, with 21 bases remaining between them. The DNA for the CDR3 is TGCAGTGCTAGAGATTTTGGGCAGGTCACTGGCCTACCCCTCCACTTT. Its protein product is CSARDFGQVTGLPLHF.

The chain is built from TRBV4-1 and TRBJ2-2, with TRBD2 identical over 7 bases. The CDR3 extends over 16 amino acids. The V gene's germline CDR1 is MGHRA and CDR2 YSYEKL. V lost 1 base, J lost 5 bases, and 7 bases stayed unmatched. The CDR3 region has the DNA TGCGCCAGCAGCCAAGTTCCTTTCGGGGGGACCGGGGAGCTGTTTTTT. Translating it yields CASSQVPFGGTGELFF.

This chain connects TRBV12-3 or TRBV12-4 to TRBJ2-7, with 8 bases that match TRBD1. With V trimmed by 6 bases and J by 4 bases, 17 bases remained unmatched. The CDR3 is 17 amino acids. CDR3 sequence: CASSRGQGKSQAYEQYF. The CDR3 DNA is TGTGCCAGCAGCCGAGGACAGGGAAAAAGCCAAGCTTACGAGCAGTACTTC.

The sample holds a few counts of this clonotype. The V call is TRBV10-3, the J call TRBJ2-7, with 8 bases that match TRBD1. This CDR3 has 13 residues. Germline values: CDR1 ENHRY, CDR2 SYGVKD. Losses at the gene ends were 10 bases for V and 0 bases for J; bases not matched to a gene: 5. The CDR3 loop is CATRQGSSYEQYF. As DNA, the CDR3 is TGTGCCACCAGACAGGGGAGCTCCTACGAGCAGTACTTC.

This clonotype was seen a handful of times. The genes are TRBV29-1 and TRBJ2-1; 12 positions agree with TRBD2. V shed 7 bases, J shed 5 bases, and the junction held 6 bases outside the gene matches. CDR1 and CDR2 (germline): SQVTM, ANQGSEA. The CDR3 totals 14 residues. Here the CDR3 DNA reads TGCAGCGCCTTGCTAGCGGGAGGGGACAATGAGCAGTTCTTC. Translating it yields CSALLAGGDNEQFF.

This CDR3 is CASSFGQPQEQYF. DNA of the CDR3: TGTGCCAGCAGCTTCGGACAGCCCCAGGAGCAGTACTTC. The chain links TRBV13 to TRBJ2-4, with a weak D call TRBD1 (6 bases). Germline CDR1 reads PRHDT; CDR2 reads FYEKMQ (reference sequence). There are 13 residues in the CDR3. Trimming took 3 bases from V and 13 from J, leaving 16 bases between them.

The V call is TRBV27, the J call TRBJ2-3; tentatively, D is TRBD2 (5 bases). The CDR3 loop spans 17 amino acids. CDR1 and CDR2 (germline): MNHEY, SMNVEV (reference sequence). Trimming shortened V by 0 bases and J by 0 bases, and 13 bases separated the two germline ends. The CDR3 bases are TGTGCCAGCAGTTTATCCTCGGACTTCCCTAGCACAGATACGCAGTATTTT. Translated: CASSLSSDFPSTDTQYF.

This rearrangement joins TRBV20-1 to TRBJ2-7; possible D gene TRBD1, 7 bases. The V end was cut by 5 bases, the J end by 3 bases, with 20 bases between. The CDR3 runs 15 residues. Germline lookup yields CDR1 DFQATT and CDR2 SNEGSKA (reference sequence). The CDR3 DNA reads TGCAGTGCTGAAAGGGACAGCCGCGGGGTCTACGAGCAGTACTTC. It yields the protein CSAERDSRGVYEQYF.

The chain links TRBV20-1 to TRBJ1-1; D is possibly TRBD1 (5 bases). V lost 6 bases, J lost 0 bases, and 17 bases lay in between. This CDR3 is 15 amino acids long. From germline, CDR1 is DFQATT and CDR2 SNEGSKA (reference sequence). The CDR3 spells CSARMGVEMNTEAFF. The DNA of the CDR3 is TGCAGTGCCAGAATGGGGGTTGAAATGAACACTGAAGCTTTCTTT.

This clonotype occurred a few times. This rearrangement joins TRBV29-1 to TRBJ2-1; D not certain. V was shortened by 6 bases and J by 2 bases, with 14 bases between the two germline ends. CDR3 length: 14 residues. The V gene's germline CDR1 is SQVTM and CDR2 ANQGSEA. The CDR3 is CSVPLGLPYNEQFF. The CDR3 DNA follows: TGCAGCGTCCCTTTGGGGTTGCCCTACAATGAGCAGTTCTTC.

The chain links TRBV15 to TRBJ2-7; 9 nucleotides line up with TRBD1. The CDR3 consists of 14 residues. The J segment lost 6 bases and the V segment lost 6 bases, leaving 9 bases of the junction unmatched. Germline V gene sequence: CDR1 LNHNV, CDR2 YYDKDF (reference sequence). The CDR3: CATRAGTGFGEQYF. The CDR3, as DNA: TGTGCCACCAGAGCCGGGACAGGGTTCGGCGAGCAGTACTTC. Full variable domain (remainder filled in from reference TRBV15 and TRBJ2-7): DAMVIQNPRYQVTQFGKPVTLSCSQTLNHNVMYWYQQKSSQAPKLLFHYYDKDFNNEADTPDNFQSRRPNTSFCFLDIRSPGLGDTAMYLCATRAGTGFGEQYFGPGTRLTVT.

The chain has TRBV6-5 and TRBJ2-2; possible D gene TRBD1, 6 bases. V was shortened by 2 bases and J by 2 bases, with 9 bases between the two germline ends. This CDR3 region has 15 residues. The germline CDR1 and CDR2 sequences are MNHEY and SVGAGI. The CDR3 nucleotides are TGTGCCAGCAGTTACAACAGGGAAAACACCGGGGAGCTGTTTTTT. Protein: CASSYNRENTGELFF.

J is TRBJ1-1 and V is TRBV12-3 or TRBV12-4; D uncertain. V gave up 5 bases and J gave up 7 bases, with 8 bases separating them. This CDR3 contains 11 residues. The CDR3 DNA follows: TGTGCCAGCAGTCCCCAGGATGAAGCTTTCTTT. Protein product: CASSPQDEAFF.

On this clonotype: This may come from a read error, since a much larger clone is one base off. The rearrangement joins TRBV7-9 to TRBJ1-5, with 10 positions matching TRBD1. The ends lost 5 bases at V and 5 bases at J; junction bases unmatched: 3. The CDR3 extends over 14 amino acids. Germline lookup yields CDR1 SEHNR and CDR2 FQNEAQ (reference sequence). Here the CDR3 reads CASSPGTGDQPQHF. The CDR3 nucleotides read TGTGCCAGCAGCCCCGGGACAGGGGATCAGCCCCAGCATTTT.

This clonotype was detected only a few times. The genes are TRBV28 and TRBJ2-5; TRBD1 or TRBD2 may be the D gene (5 bases each). Germline V CDR1 and CDR2: MDHEN, SYDVKM. The CDR3 sequence is 13 residues long. Trimming removed 9 bases from V and 2 bases from J, with 13 bases in between. DNA of the CDR3: TGTGCCAGTTTTGGGGGTCCGCAAGAGACCCAGTACTTC. Translating it yields CASFGGPQETQYF.

V usage is TRBV4-1 and J usage is TRBJ1-1, with TRBD1 matching over 9 bases. CDR1 is MGHRA, CDR2 YSYEKL, per germline. There are 15 residues in the CDR3. Losses at the gene ends were 3 bases for V and 5 bases for J; bases not matched to a gene: 7. The chain's CDR3 is CASSHPGQGGTEAFF. CDR3 DNA sequence: TGCGCCAGCAGCCATCCGGGACAGGGTGGTACTGAAGCTTTCTTT.

The chain couples TRBV20-1 to TRBJ2-7; D possibly corresponds to TRBD2 (5 bases). Trimming pared 6 bases from V and 3 bases from J, leaving 12 bases between. This CDR3 has 12 residues. CDR1 DFQATT and CDR2 SNEGSKA come from the germline V gene (reference sequence). The CDR3 bases are TGCAGTGCCCAGTCCCGGGGCTACGAGCAGTACTTC. This sequence encodes CSAQSRGYEQYF.

J is TRBJ2-3 and V is TRBV5-1, with 10 bases that match TRBD2. In germline, CDR1 is SGHRS, CDR2 YFSETQ. The CDR3 covers 17 residues. The junction had 11 bases not matched to a gene; V was cut back by 4 bases and J by 3 bases. The CDR3 region has the DNA TGCGCCAGCAGCGAACAGACTAGCGGGTTATTTACAGATACGCAGTATTTT. This gives the protein CASSEQTSGLFTDTQYF.

The rearrangement links TRBV27 to TRBJ1-2; D is perhaps TRBD1 (6 bases). CDR1 and CDR2 from the germline V gene are MNHEY and SMNVEV (reference sequence). The V and J ends lost 4 bases and 4 bases respectively, with 7 bases between them. The CDR3 totals 12 residues. The CDR3 here is CASSSRGYGYTF. The CDR3 coding sequence is TGTGCCAGCAGTTCCAGGGGCTATGGCTACACCTTC.